This TCR beta chain is drawn from a study of cytomegalovirus exposure and HLA in healthy donors. In germline, CDR1 is SQVTM, CDR2 ANQGSEA. V gave up 6 bases and J gave up 2 bases; unmatched junction bases: 4. This CDR3 region has 13 residues. The primer mix had 60 Vbeta and 13 Jbeta primers. Produced via immunoSEQ multiplex PCR; TCRdb's table is partial and in-frame only. The repertoire holds approximately 80,000 clones, with more than 70% as singletons. The material sequenced was PBMCs. This clonotype was obtained from a male donor in good health and CMV-seropositive. The chain combines TRBV29-1 with TRBJ2-5; 9 bases line up with TRBD1. In nucleotides, the CDR3 is TGCAGCGTGGGACAGGGCCATCAAGAGACCCAGTACTTC. Translated: CSVGQGHQETQYF.